A selection of T cell receptor beta chains follows, all from one sample in a study of neurological immune-mediated disorders. TCRdb re-analysed the 5' RACE reads in MiXCR, keeping a single row per CDR3 protein. The sample lists fewer than 40,000 distinct CDR3 sequences, roughly 4.4% occurring once. The sample consisted of PBMCs. The source is a man between 18 and 35 years old in good health. Each CDR3 is given with its conserved first and last residue. The D gene is left open where the match is weak. Some rows mark clone size as missing; the rest say once, few, many or name a class of expanded clone.

CASSPVVAYEQYF TGCGCCAGCAGCCCGGTCGTAGCCTACGAGCAGTACTTC many TRBJ2-7 TRBV5-1 -
CATSRGETRRALETQYF TGTGCCACCAGCAGAGGCGAGACTAGGAGGGCCCTAGAGACCCAGTACTTC many TRBJ2-5 TRBV15 -
CVSSAQRSEAFF TGTGTCAGCAGCGCCCAGAGGTCCGAAGCTTTCTTT many TRBJ1-1 TRBV6-5 -
CASSQPEQTGVYSPLHF TGTGCCAGTAGCCAACCCGAACAGACAGGCGTGTATTCACCCCTCCACTTT many TRBJ1-6 TRBV19 -
CATSRTGQIISNEQFF TGTGCCACCAGCAGAACCGGACAAATAATTTCCAATGAGCAGTTCTTC many TRBJ2-1 TRBV15 -
CASSELSYNSPLHF TGTGCCAGCAGTGAGCTTAGCTATAATTCACCCCTCCACTTT many TRBJ1-6 TRBV12-3/TRBV12-4 -
CSVEVGNTEAFF TGCAGCGTTGAGGTTGGGAACACTGAAGCTTTCTTT many TRBJ1-1 TRBV29-1 -
CASSLDGTGTYEQYF TGTGCCAGCAGCTTAGACGGGACAGGGACCTACGAGCAGTACTTC many TRBJ2-7 TRBV7-9 TRBD1
CASSPGTPNTEAFF TGTGCCAGCAGTCCCGGGACACCGAACACTGAAGCTTTCTTT many TRBJ1-1 TRBV12-3/TRBV12-4 -
CASSIQPVNEKLFF TGTGCCAGTAGTATTCAACCGGTAAATGAAAAACTGTTTTTT many TRBJ1-4 TRBV19 -
CASSPPGGPSRMNTEAFF TGTGCCAGCTCACCGCCCGGGGGACCTTCGCGGATGAACACTGAAGCTTTCTTT many TRBJ1-1 TRBV18 -
CASSEAGQLNYGYTF TGTGCCAGCAGTGAGGCGGGACAGCTAAACTATGGCTACACCTTC many TRBJ1-2 TRBV2 TRBD1
CASSLEQKSTGELFF TGTGCTAGCAGCTTAGAACAGAAATCCACCGGGGAGCTGTTTTTT many TRBJ2-2 TRBV7-7 -
CASRKQGFNYEQYF TGTGCCAGCAGGAAACAGGGGTTTAACTACGAGCAGTACTTC many TRBJ2-7 TRBV6-5 TRBD1
CASSNLSWPSNEKLFF TGTGCCAGCAGCAATCTTAGCTGGCCCAGTAATGAAAAACTGTTTTTT - TRBJ1-4 TRBV7-9 -
CASSLSSGGVVEQFF TGTGCCAGCAGCCTTAGTAGCGGGGGAGTTGTTGAGCAGTTCTTC medium-sized TRBJ2-1 TRBV3-1 TRBD2
CASSLEAGGPGDTQYF TGCGCCAGCAGCTTGGAGGCGGGGGGGCCAGGGGATACGCAGTATTTT many TRBJ2-3 TRBV5-1 TRBD2
CASSSVRGGRETQYF TGTGCCAGCAGCTCCGTCCGGGGGGGTAGAGAGACCCAGTACTTC many TRBJ2-5 TRBV11-2 TRBD2
CANSPPGPTVGTEAFF TGTGCCAACTCACCACCGGGGCCTACTGTGGGCACTGAAGCTTTCTTT - TRBJ1-1 TRBV18 -
CASRAEETQYF TGTGCCAGCAGGGCTGAAGAGACCCAGTACTTC many TRBJ2-5 TRBV2 -
CASSLYGGQETQYF TGTGCCAGCAGCTTATACGGAGGACAAGAGACCCAGTACTTC - TRBJ2-5 TRBV7-2 -
CASSQGPGTGNEKLFF TGCGCCAGCAGCCAAGGCCCCGGGACGGGTAATGAAAAACTGTTTTTT many TRBJ1-4 TRBV4-3 -
CASSFLAVGGEQFF TGTGCCAGCAGTTTCCTAGCTGTCGGCGGTGAGCAGTTCTTC many TRBJ2-1 TRBV12-3/TRBV12-4 -
CASSWRGTSGDADTQYF TGCGCCAGCAGCTGGAGGGGGACTAGCGGGGATGCAGATACGCAGTATTTT many TRBJ2-3 TRBV5-1 TRBD2
CASSRIITDTQYF TGCGCCAGCAGCCGTATCATCACAGATACGCAGTATTTT many TRBJ2-3 TRBV5-1 -
CSARDYGRWSYTEAFF TGCAGTGCTAGAGATTACGGAAGATGGAGCTACACTGAAGCTTTCTTT many TRBJ1-1 TRBV20-1 -
CASSTEETQYF TGCGCCAGCAGCACAGAAGAGACCCAGTACTTC many TRBJ2-5 TRBV5-1 -
CSAPGQGWEKLFF TGCAGTGCGCCGGGACAGGGCTGGGAAAAACTGTTTTTT many TRBJ1-4 TRBV20-1 TRBD1
CSARGGDQPQHF TGCAGTGCTAGGGGGGGGGATCAGCCCCAGCATTTT many TRBJ1-5 TRBV20-1 -
CASSLAGDEQYF TGCGCCAGCAGTTTGGCCGGGGACGAGCAGTACTTC many TRBJ2-7 TRBV5-1 -
CASSSAPFIYGYTF TGTGCCAGCAGCTCCGCTCCGTTCATTTATGGCTACACCTTC many TRBJ1-2 TRBV27 -
CASSGTVGTASTDTQYF TGTGCCAGCAGCGGTACAGTAGGGACTGCTAGCACAGATACGCAGTATTTT many TRBJ2-3 TRBV7-2 -
CASSVAGEANYGYTF TGTGCCAGCAGCGTAGCCGGGGAAGCTAACTATGGCTACACCTTC many TRBJ1-2 TRBV9 -
CASSLAESAANYGYTF TGCGCCAGCAGCTTGGCCGAATCAGCCGCTAACTATGGCTACACCTTC many TRBJ1-2 TRBV5-1 -
CASSYGEVGYGYTF TGTGCCAGCAGTTACGGGGAAGTGGGCTATGGCTACACCTTC many TRBJ1-2 TRBV6-5 -
CASSFSMWAGQETQYF TGTGCCAGCAGCTTCTCTATGTGGGCAGGTCAAGAGACCCAGTACTTC many TRBJ2-5 TRBV5-6 -
CSAPLNGTGQERYEQYF TGCAGTGCTCCCCTGAACGGAACAGGACAAGAAAGGTACGAGCAGTACTTC many TRBJ2-7 TRBV20-1 -
CASSHRGRGIGTIYEQYF TGCGCCAGCAGCCACAGGGGGAGAGGTATTGGGACCATCTACGAGCAGTACTTC medium-sized TRBJ2-7 TRBV10-2 TRBD1
CSAREEGGTGANEQFF TGCAGTGCTAGAGAGGAGGGGGGGACAGGCGCAAATGAGCAGTTCTTC many TRBJ2-1 TRBV20-1 -
CASRGTVDTNTGELFF TGTGCCAGCAGGGGGACTGTTGACACGAACACCGGGGAGCTGTTTTTT many TRBJ2-2 TRBV12-3/TRBV12-4 -
CAINPGRGATDTQYF TGTGCCATCAATCCAGGGCGGGGGGCCACAGATACGCAGTATTTT many TRBJ2-3 TRBV10-3 TRBD2
CASSEGGGVNGYTF TGTGCCAGCAGTGAAGGAGGTGGGGTTAATGGCTACACCTTC many TRBJ1-2 TRBV6-1 -
CSAGPAGGSYEQYF TGCAGTGCTGGCCCAGCAGGGGGATCCTACGAGCAGTACTTC many TRBJ2-7 TRBV20-1 TRBD1
CASSPVVGLQSPNEQFF TGCGCCAGCAGCCCCGTCGTTGGACTGCAATCCCCCAATGAGCAGTTCTTC many TRBJ2-1 TRBV4-1 -
CASSFGTDHYGYTF TGTGCCAGCAGCTTTGGGACAGACCACTATGGCTACACCTTC many TRBJ1-2 TRBV3-1 TRBD1
CSAKPSLGGTEAFF TGCAGTGCTAAACCCTCCTTGGGTGGCACTGAAGCTTTCTTT many TRBJ1-1 TRBV20-1 -
CASSVAPGGNTEAFF TGTGCCAGCAGCGTAGCACCCGGGGGGAACACTGAAGCTTTCTTT many TRBJ1-1 TRBV9 -
CASSLVTLSLDTQYF TGTGCCAGCAGCTTAGTCACCCTTAGCTTAGATACGCAGTATTTT many TRBJ2-3 TRBV7-2 -
CASSIEVGGRPLF TGTGCCAGTAGTATAGAGGTAGGGGGTAGACCTCTCTTC many TRBJ2-1 TRBV19 -
CSGVKGGTEAFF TGCAGTGGCGTTAAGGGGGGGACTGAAGCTTTCTTT many TRBJ1-1 TRBV20-1 -
CASSPAPSGDYGYTF TGTGCCAGCAGCCCCGCTCCGTCGGGGGACTATGGCTACACCTTC many TRBJ1-2 TRBV5-6 -
CTSSLAGTRDTEAFF TGCACCAGCAGCTTGGCCGGGACCCGGGACACTGAAGCTTTCTTT - TRBJ1-1 TRBV5-1 -
CASSFRSSGQFF TGTGCCAGCAGCTTCCGTTCAAGCGGGCAGTTCTTC many TRBJ2-1 TRBV3-1 -
CASSFLGAGANYGYTF TGCGCCAGCAGCTTTTTAGGGGCAGGGGCTAACTATGGCTACACCTTC - TRBJ1-2 TRBV5-1 -
CASSSTGYGDEQYF TGTGCCAGCAGCTCGACAGGGTATGGCGACGAGCAGTACTTC many TRBJ2-7 TRBV7-2 TRBD1
CASSLGGRGNTEAFF TGTGCCAGCAGCTTAGGCGGCAGGGGGAACACTGAAGCTTTCTTT many TRBJ1-1 TRBV7-2 -
CASSSQGLQETQYF TGCGCCAGCAGCTCGCAGGGACTCCAAGAGACCCAGTACTTC many TRBJ2-5 TRBV5-1 -